This TCR beta chain is drawn from a study of T cell changes during pregnancy in multiple sclerosis. CDR3 length equals 15 residues. The germline V gene has CDR1 SGDLS and CDR2 YYNGEE. V lost 5 bases to trimming and J lost 2 bases; unmatched junction nucleotides: 9. The data were produced by immunoSEQ multiplex PCR, yet TCRdb's version contains in-frame clones alone and is incomplete. The data hold approximately 50,000 clones, with roughly nine tenths observed a single time. The chain links TRBV9 to TRBJ2-7, with 8 nucleotides matching TRBD2. The material was CD8+ T cells from peripheral blood mononuclear cells, obtained after pregnancy. The receptor was isolated from a female donor with multiple sclerosis, enrolled in a pregnancy study. The CDR3 bases are TGTGCCAGCAGTCTGAGGGGCGGGAGGACCTACGAGCAGTACTTC. It encodes CASSLRGGRTYEQYF.